The present T cell receptor beta chain was sequenced within a study of response to subunit inactivated influenza vaccine. TCRdb recomputed calls from the RT-PCR reads with MiXCR, one row per CDR3 protein. This table holds roughly 500,000 distinct CDR3 sequences, roughly 25% found once. The V end lost 1 base, the J end lost 12 bases, and 13 bases lay between the germline ends. CDR3 length equals 13 residues. Germline CDR1 SEHNR, CDR2 FQNEAQ (reference sequence). This sample also belongs to another study, concerning T cells expressing NK-cell markers. From that study: TCR beta cDNA was made by 5'RACE template switching with UMIs. It was from sorted CD3+CD56+NKG2C+, CD3+CD56+NKG2C- and CD3+CD56-NKG2C+ T cells that TCR beta repertoires came. With an anti-gamma-delta TCR antibody, sorting in several experiments was kept to alpha-beta TCR T cells. CD8+ T cells in over five donors included dominant NKG2C+ clonotypes at about 1.0-7.5%. These clonotypes additionally ranked first within the CD3+CD56-NKG2C+ fraction of a handful of donors.

This clonotype was sampled from a man aged 50 or older who received an inactivated influenza vaccine. This specimen consisted of CD4+ T cells sorted from PBMCs, obtained 11 to 12 days after vaccination. This chain links TRBV7-9 with TRBJ2-4; TRBD2 might be the D (6 bases). CDR3 sequence: CASSLDGGATQYF. CDR3 DNA sequence: TGTGCCAGCAGCTTAGATGGAGGGGCAACTCAGTACTTC.